This T cell receptor (beta chain) was documented in a study of cytomegalovirus exposure and HLA in healthy donors (dated by TCRdb to about 2017). Regarding the complete study: An earlier analysis of roughly 610 of the donors reported about 280 Gb of sequence data and 90 million to 120 million unique TCR beta sequences obtained from roughly 170 million T cells. In an earlier analysis of around 540 of the donors, high-throughput TCR beta sequencing was used to judge whether each TCR beta V gene segment behaved as functional or pseudogenic. Across about 370 genotyped donors of the cohort, an average of about 240,000 unique TCR beta nucleotide sequences per donor were sequenced, and 15% to 20% of those sequences were non-productive. A later genetic analysis took genome-wide SNP genotypes for about three fifths of the 666 donors and used that subset as a discovery cohort. Among the roughly 410 genotyped donors, about 85% belonged to the genetic ancestry cluster associated with self-reported Caucasian donors. Roughly 5 DR-DQ haplotypes were handled as single units for association and clustering, since linkage in the cohort was strong. Donor age, sex, ethnicity and CMV serostatus were compiled together with the repertoire data. High-throughput TCR immunosequencing, statistical association of individual TCRs with disease status, and machine learning were combined to predict cytomegalovirus infection status. In a later analysis, previously published TCR beta repertoires from 550 to 700 donors were re-analyzed and high-resolution HLA genotyping was added so that TCR occurrence patterns could be studied. HLA typing included class I and class II loci at four-digit resolution. Roughly 300 gigabases of sequencing data and about 92 million unique TCR sequences made up an early release that covered 640 HLA-typed donors. The study aimed to test whether signatures of past pathogen exposure could be identified by cataloging public T cell receptors. The study profiled the T cell repertoires of 666 subjects by immunosequencing and related them to cytomegalovirus serostatus. Along with the approximately 700-subject first cohort, a separate validation cohort of around 110 different subjects was used. The number of typed donors differed by locus: 629-630 for A, B, C, DRB1 and DQB1; some 500 for DQA1; about 600 for DPA1; and about 450 for DPB1. The later analysis used no new phenotypic data to find candidate immune exposures, relying instead on TCR beta sequences and their occurrence across donors. All discovery cohort repertoires had been generated on a single sequencing platform. Summary of the overall study and its limitations: Immune exposure information for the cohort was limited to CMV serostatus. Across donors, most TCR sequences were observed very rarely, whereas some public TCRs were present in many individuals. In a later genetic analysis, fewer N-insertions in productive TCRs were reported among donors in an Asian-associated ancestry cluster than the roughly 700-donor mean. A cluster of highly shared sequence variants was judged likely to be a technical artifact of the sequencing pipeline. A total of 164 TCR beta chains were listed by the study as associated with cytomegalovirus. Some IMGT-functional V segments, including TRBV6-2 and TRBV6-3, could not be told apart with the 87-base-pair reads, so those segments were excluded. Correlated functional status among segregating V segments might be attributable to linkage disequilibrium, but an unknown experimental factor could not be ruled out. A further reported finding was that TCR beta sequences accurately predicted the HLA-A and HLA-B alleles for most subjects in the first cohort. This cohort had only TCR beta chains sequenced, and the lack of alpha or paired-chain data limited which features could be detected. HLA typing was unavailable for some donors at each locus, so association tests used only the typed subset. A few of the identified cytomegalovirus-associated TCR beta chains were confirmed in vitro to be specific for cytomegalovirus antigens. In a later analysis, several top co-occurrence clusters were reported to appear linked to parvovirus B19, influenza, CMV and Epstein-Barr virus. Cytomegalovirus status was reported to be diagnosed by the classifier with high specificity and sensitivity in both the original and validation cohorts. In a later analysis, TCR association rates were found to vary across HLA loci, with the most associated TCRs seen for DRB1 alleles and the fewest for HLA-C alleles. In a later analysis, most CMV-associated TCR beta chains were found to appear HLA-restricted, with HLA associations seemingly driven largely by CMV exposure. Broadly in line with IMGT annotations, most TCR beta V segments showed up in productive rearrangements about 90% or about 30% of the time in an earlier analysis of around 600 of the donors. A later genetic analysis associated a missense DCLRE1C variant with V-gene and J-gene trimming of TCR beta chains, and an independent cohort replicated the association. When HLA alleles, especially DR and DQ, strongly co-occurred, attributing TCR associations to individual alleles was difficult. About 15 rarely observed V segments, including chromosome 9 orphons, were excluded from the earlier analysis of some 590 of the donors because counts were too low. The authors suggested that the approach could potentially be generalized to other disease states and immunological phenotypes. A later analysis found that HLA-associated TCR beta chains were more clonally expanded and had lower generation probabilities than equally common non-associated chains. A later analysis associated about 17,000 TCR beta sequences with specific HLA alleles at a false discovery rate of 0.05. Presence/absence analyses assumed roughly uniform sequencing depth across donors, an assumption that may not hold.

To prepare the library, the immunoSEQ multiplex PCR assay was applied. For the multiplex PCR, a mixture combining 60 forward primers for TCR Vbeta segments and 13 reverse primers for TCR Jbeta segments was used. A multiplex PCR assay on genomic DNA amplified the CDR3 region of rearranged TCR beta genes. Amplified TCR beta libraries were sequenced as 87-base-pair reads on the Illumina HiSeq System. The original pipeline was this. In a later analysis, tens of millions of unique TCR beta chains were counted across the approximately 620 repertoires, and roughly 10 million of these chains were shared by at least two donors. A nearest-neighbor algorithm error-corrected the raw reads and collapsed the reads into unique sequences, merging closely related sequences to remove PCR and sequencing errors. V, D and J gene segments were assigned by aligning CDR3 sequences to IMGT reference sequences. Each retained sequence needed at least a six-nucleotide match to both a V gene segment and a J gene segment. Rearrangements were classified as productive when the CDR3 lacked stop codons and remained in frame with V and J, and all other rearrangements were classified as non-productive. CDR3 was defined according to IMGT convention as the region running from the second conserved V-encoded cysteine to the conserved J-encoded phenylalanine. The earlier analysis of 450 to 750 of the donors excluded any sequence lacking an unambiguous match to a single V gene segment. In an earlier analysis of several hundred of the donors, a V segment was called functional when productive rearrangements were above 56.7%, and segregating when the standard deviation between donors exceeded 5%. To diagnose cytomegalovirus status from the catalog of TCR beta chain sequences, a statistical classification framework was built. V and J gene assignment, in a later analysis, came from comparing TCR nucleotide sequences with IMGT/GENE-DB human TR gene sequences. A later analysis assigned CDR3 sequences and most-parsimonious VDJ recombination scenarios with the TCRdist pipeline. In a later analysis, every TCR beta chain was defined by the combination of its CDR3 amino acid sequence and its V-gene family, and reads without a unique V-gene family were dropped. In a later analysis, fewer than 600 highly shared, low-generation-probability nucleotide sequences were removed to address suspected cross-contamination and a sequencing artifact. A later analysis calculated a clonal expansion index for each public chain from normalized within-repertoire ranks of inferred template counts. In a later analysis, generation probabilities were computed with a VDJ recombination model fitted to out-of-frame rearrangements, and the resulting probabilities were checked against IGoR. Hypergeometric tests were used in a later analysis to score TCR-TCR, TCR-HLA and TCR-CMV co-occurrence, with a repertoire-size bias correction applied to the TCR pairs. A later analysis estimated false discovery rates by permuting HLA or CMV assignments 20 times. In a later analysis, co-occurring TCRs were grouped using DBSCAN, and TCRdist sequence similarity was added for clustering within HLA-allele-positive subsets. Co-occurrence clustering excluded repertoires with fewer than 30,000 or more than 120,000 public chains, plus five with anomalous nucleotide sharing. In its TCRdb copy, this immuneACCESS table keeps in-frame sequences only and misses some clones. Where compared with another copy, unresolved V genes explain less than half of these, and the others have no known cause. D and trimming come from the DNA, and the V and J calls and clone size come from that table. In this sample the table shows about 190,000 clones, around four fifths of which occur a single time. Jointly, the top ten make up 1.7% of the sample.

Notes on this clone: No antigen is known for it. The record has no base qualities; no much larger clone is one base away.

The cohort consisted of 650 to 850 healthy bone marrow donors. Cohort members were all nominally healthy when sampled, although unrecorded immune exposures were likely present. The donor tested CMV seropositive, placing the donor among the approximately 310 seropositive members of the cohort. Each donor provided a peripheral blood sample, and peripheral blood mononuclear cells were used for TCR beta sequencing. The Qiagen DNeasy Blood Extraction Kit was used to extract genomic DNA from the blood cell samples. The CDR3 contains 13 residues, cysteine and phenylalanine counted. CDR3 DNA only is kept here, 39 bases in frame from base 1. Trimming at the junction amounts to 0 bases on V and 3 bases on J, and the germline ends lie 6 bases apart. The germline V gene (reference sequence) specifies SGHNT as CDR1 and YYREEE as CDR2.

Sample: PBMCs. The sequence is built from TRBV5-4 and TRBJ1-2, with the D gene call left open. This receptor was obtained from a man in his forties or fifties in good health and CMV-seropositive. The CDR3 protein: CASSLGGDYGYTF. DNA sequence: TGTGCCAGCAGCTTGGGGGGAGACTATGGCTACACCTTC.